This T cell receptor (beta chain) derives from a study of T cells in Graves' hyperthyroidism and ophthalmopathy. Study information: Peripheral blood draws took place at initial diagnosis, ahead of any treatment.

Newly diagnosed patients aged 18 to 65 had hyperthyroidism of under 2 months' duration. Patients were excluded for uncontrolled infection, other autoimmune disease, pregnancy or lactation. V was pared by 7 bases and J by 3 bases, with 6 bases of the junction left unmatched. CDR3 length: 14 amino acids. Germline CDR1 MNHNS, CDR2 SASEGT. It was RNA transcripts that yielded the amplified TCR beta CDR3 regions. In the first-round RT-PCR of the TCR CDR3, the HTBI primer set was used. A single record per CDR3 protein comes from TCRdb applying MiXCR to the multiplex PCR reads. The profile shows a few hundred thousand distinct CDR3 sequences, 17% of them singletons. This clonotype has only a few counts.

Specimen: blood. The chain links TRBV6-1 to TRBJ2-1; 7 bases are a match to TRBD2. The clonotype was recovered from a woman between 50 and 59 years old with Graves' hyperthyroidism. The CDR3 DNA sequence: TGTGCCAGCACGAAGGGAGGGTACTACAATGAGCAGTTCTTC. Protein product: CASTKGGYYNEQFF.